A single sample gave rise to the 3 T cell receptor beta chains below, sequenced in a study of a mutant IDH1 vaccine in newly diagnosed glioma. Using immunoSEQ multiplex PCR, the repertoire was profiled, and TCRdb retains in-frame clones only, with some absent. Counted here are 25,000 to 30,000 clones, about four fifths occurring once; the ten biggest clones make up 17%. As for time point: week 23, last vaccination. The investigators gave 300 ug of mutant IDH1 20-mer peptide in each vaccine dose, together with topical imiquimod. Which antigens these TCRs recognize remains unknown. This sample comprised PBMCs, obtained from a glioma patient whose treatment included an IDH1 peptide vaccine. The receptors derive from a woman aged 25 to 39 with glioma.

The V call is TRBV5-1, the J call TRBJ1-6; 7 bases match TRBD1. The germline CDR1 and CDR2 sequences are SGHRS and YFSETQ. The J segment lost 6 bases and the V segment lost 4 bases, leaving 4 bases of the junction unmatched. The CDR3 contains 14 residues. CDR3 nucleotide sequence: TGCGCCAGCAGCACAGGGGCCTCTAATTCACCCCTCCACTTT. Translated: CASSTGASNSPLHF.

V gene TRBV19 combines with J gene TRBJ1-6; D is uncertain. This CDR3 region has 12 residues. Germline-derived CDR1 and CDR2 are LNHDA and SQIVND (reference sequence). Trimming removed 6 bases at V and 10 bases at J, with 10 bases between. In DNA form, the CDR3 reads TGTGCCAGTAGGGGAGGGAACTCACCCCTCCACTTT. It codes for CASRGGNSPLHF.

The chain uses TRBV5-4 and TRBJ2-2; no reliable D call. Germline V gives CDR1 SGHNT, CDR2 YYREEE (reference sequence). The CDR3 has 13 amino acids. V shed 2 bases and J shed 5 bases, with 7 bases lying between them. The CDR3 loop reads CASSFSPTGELFF. CDR3 nucleotides: TGTGCCAGCAGCTTTTCCCCTACCGGGGAGCTGTTTTTT.